What follows is one T cell receptor beta chain and its context. The trim removed 5 bases at V and 7 bases at J, leaving 6 bases unmatched. The CDR3 length is 13 residues. CDR1 and CDR2 from the germline V gene are SGHTA and FQGNSA. The authors' processing: Scientists estimated how many nucleated cells there were by amplifying reference gene primers. The method was immunoSEQ multiplex PCR; TCRdb's version includes in-frame clones alone and lacks a portion of them. V, J and clone size derive from that table, while D and trimming were established from the DNA sequence. The sample consists of around 160,000 clones, around 85% of them appearing once. This sample is drawn from a study of blood T cell repertoires in COVID-19. At the level of the study: Samples representing acute and convalescent COVID-19 were sourced from the United States, Italy and Spain. T cells, B-cell-depleted T cells, or PBMCs supplied cDNA or gDNA.

The material sequenced was peripheral blood. This receptor was taken from a man aged 55-75 years with acute or convalescent COVID-19. The rearrangement uses TRBV7-2 and TRBJ1-2; 8 bases line up with TRBD1. This CDR3 is CASSPRTGLGYTF. The CDR3 coding sequence is TGTGCCAGCAGCCCAAGGACAGGGCTTGGCTACACCTTC. The entire variable domain, with the rest obtained from reference TRBV7-2 and TRBJ1-2, is as follows: GAGVSQSPSNKVTEKGKDVELRCDPISGHTALYWYRQSLGQGLEFLIYFQGNSAPDKSGLPSDRFSAERTGGSVSTLTIQRTQQEDSAVYLCASSPRTGLGYTFGSGTRLTVV.